This T cell receptor (beta chain) was sequenced in a study of regulatory T cells in long-lasting Graves disease. Time point: persistent/refractory GD, antithyroid drugs over 5 years with positive TRAb. TCR sequences were obtained from RNA taken from PBMCs. An endocrinology department in Xi'an, China, recruited the patients. The CDR3 is 14 amino acids. The germline V gene has CDR1 ENHRY and CDR2 SYGVKD. The authors built TCR beta libraries using iRepertoire HTBI primers and Arm-PCR of CDR3 regions. TCRdb redid the calling of the multiplex PCR reads with MiXCR, one entry per CDR3 protein. The sample includes some 430,000 distinct CDR3 sequences, roughly 21% of them seen just once.

Sample: peripheral blood mononuclear cells (PBMCs), taken when the disease was refractory, from a patient treated with antithyroid drugs. The chain has TRBV10-3 and TRBJ1-5, with 7 bases fitting TRBD1. The J call may be wrong; the DNA end is better matched by TRBJ2-3. This receptor was identified in a female donor with Graves disease. CDR3 sequence reads: CAIRETGSNQPQYF. In DNA form, the CDR3 reads TGTGCCATCAGGGAGACAGGGAGCAATCAGCCCCAGTATTTT.